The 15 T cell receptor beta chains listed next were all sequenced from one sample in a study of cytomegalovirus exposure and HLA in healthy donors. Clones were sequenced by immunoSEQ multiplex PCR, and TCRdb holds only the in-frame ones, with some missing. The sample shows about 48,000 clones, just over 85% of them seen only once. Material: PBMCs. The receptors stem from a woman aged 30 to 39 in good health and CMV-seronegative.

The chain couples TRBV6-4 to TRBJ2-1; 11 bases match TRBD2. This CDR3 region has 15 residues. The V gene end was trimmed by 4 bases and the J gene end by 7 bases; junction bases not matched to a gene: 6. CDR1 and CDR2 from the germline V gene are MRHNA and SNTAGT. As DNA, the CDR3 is TGTGCCAGCAGTGCCCTAGCGGGAGGATATAATGAGCAGTTCTTC. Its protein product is CASSALAGGYNEQFF.

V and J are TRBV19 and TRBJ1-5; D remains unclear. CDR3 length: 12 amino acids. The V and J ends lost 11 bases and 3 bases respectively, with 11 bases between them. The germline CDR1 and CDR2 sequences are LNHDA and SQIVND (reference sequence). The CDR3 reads CASTYFNQPQHF. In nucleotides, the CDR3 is TGTGCCTCGACTTACTTCAATCAGCCCCAGCATTTT.

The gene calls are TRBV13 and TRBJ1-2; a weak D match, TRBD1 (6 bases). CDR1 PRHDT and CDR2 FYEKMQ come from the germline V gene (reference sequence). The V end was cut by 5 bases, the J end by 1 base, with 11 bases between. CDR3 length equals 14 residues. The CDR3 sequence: CASSGHRVNYGYTF. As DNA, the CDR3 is TGTGCCAGCAGCGGACACAGGGTTAACTATGGCTACACCTTC.

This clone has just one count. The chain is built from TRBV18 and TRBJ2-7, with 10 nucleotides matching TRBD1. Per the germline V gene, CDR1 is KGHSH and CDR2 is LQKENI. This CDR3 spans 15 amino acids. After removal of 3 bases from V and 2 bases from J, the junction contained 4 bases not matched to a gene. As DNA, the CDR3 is TGTGCCAGCTCACCGGGACAGGGGTTCGCCTACGAGCAGTACTTC. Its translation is CASSPGQGFAYEQYF.

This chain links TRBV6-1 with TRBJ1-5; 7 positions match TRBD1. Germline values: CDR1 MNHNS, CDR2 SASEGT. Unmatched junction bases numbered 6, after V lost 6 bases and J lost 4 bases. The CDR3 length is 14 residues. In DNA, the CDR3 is TGTGCCAGCAGCCGCGCACAGGGGAATCAGCCCCAGCATTTT. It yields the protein CASSRAQGNQPQHF.

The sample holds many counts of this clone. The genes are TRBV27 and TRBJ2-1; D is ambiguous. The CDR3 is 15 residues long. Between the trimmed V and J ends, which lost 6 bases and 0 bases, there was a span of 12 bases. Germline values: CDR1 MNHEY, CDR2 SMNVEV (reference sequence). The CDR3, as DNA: TGTGCCAGCAGCCCCCCGCCGAGCTCCTACAATGAGCAGTTCTTC. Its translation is CASSPPPSSYNEQFF.

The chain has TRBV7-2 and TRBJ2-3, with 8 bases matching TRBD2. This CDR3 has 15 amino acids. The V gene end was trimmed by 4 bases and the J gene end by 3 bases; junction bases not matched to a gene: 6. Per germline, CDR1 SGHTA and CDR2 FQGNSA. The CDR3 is CASSWGLGETDTQYF. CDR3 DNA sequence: TGTGCCAGCAGCTGGGGACTAGGCGAGACAGATACGCAGTATTTT.

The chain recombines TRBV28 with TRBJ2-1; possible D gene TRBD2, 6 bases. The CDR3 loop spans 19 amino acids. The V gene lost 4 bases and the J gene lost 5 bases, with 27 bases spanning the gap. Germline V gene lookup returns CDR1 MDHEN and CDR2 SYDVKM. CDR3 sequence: CASSSLHLRRDTPNNEQFF. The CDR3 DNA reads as TGTGCCAGCAGTTCACTCCACCTTCGGCGGGATACGCCGAACAATGAGCAGTTCTTC.

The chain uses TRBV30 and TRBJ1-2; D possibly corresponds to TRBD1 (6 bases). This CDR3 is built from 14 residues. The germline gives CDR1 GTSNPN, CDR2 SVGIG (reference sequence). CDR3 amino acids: CARRGRGGVYGYTF. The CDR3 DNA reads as TGTGCTCGGCGGGGGAGAGGGGGGGTCTATGGCTACACCTTC.

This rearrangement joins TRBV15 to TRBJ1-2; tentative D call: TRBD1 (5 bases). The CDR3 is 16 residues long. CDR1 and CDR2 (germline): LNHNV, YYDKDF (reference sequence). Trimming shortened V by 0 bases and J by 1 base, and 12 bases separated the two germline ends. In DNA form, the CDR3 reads TGTGCCACCAGCAGAGAATGGCAGGGCGATAACTATGGCTACACCTTC. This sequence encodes CATSREWQGDNYGYTF.

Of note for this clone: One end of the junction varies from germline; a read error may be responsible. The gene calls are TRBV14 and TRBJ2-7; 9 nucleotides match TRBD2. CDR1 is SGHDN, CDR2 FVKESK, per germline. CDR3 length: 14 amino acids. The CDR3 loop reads CASSQDWASGVLEF. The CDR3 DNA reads TGTGCCAGCAGCCAAGATTGGGCTAGCGGGGTCCTAGAGTTC.

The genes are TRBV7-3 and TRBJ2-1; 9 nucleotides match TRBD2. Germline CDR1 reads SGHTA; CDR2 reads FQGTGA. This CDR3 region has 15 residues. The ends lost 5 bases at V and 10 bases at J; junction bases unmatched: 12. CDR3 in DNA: TGTGCCAGCAGCGCACAGACTAGCGGCGGGGAGGAGCAGTTCTTC. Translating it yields CASSAQTSGGEEQFF.

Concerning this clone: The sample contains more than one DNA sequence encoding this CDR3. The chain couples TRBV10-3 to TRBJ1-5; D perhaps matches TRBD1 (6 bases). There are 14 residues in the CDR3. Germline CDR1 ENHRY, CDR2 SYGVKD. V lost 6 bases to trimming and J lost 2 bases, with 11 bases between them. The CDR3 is CAIRQGRGNQPQHF. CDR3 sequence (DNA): TGTGCCATCAGACAGGGACGGGGCAATCAGCCCCAGCATTTT.

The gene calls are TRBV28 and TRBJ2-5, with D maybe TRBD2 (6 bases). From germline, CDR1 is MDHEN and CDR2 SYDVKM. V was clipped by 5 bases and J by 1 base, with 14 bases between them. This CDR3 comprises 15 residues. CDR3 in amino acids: CASSPLTGVQETQYF. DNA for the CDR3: TGTGCCAGCAGTCCCTTGACGGGGGTCCAAGAGACCCAGTACTTC. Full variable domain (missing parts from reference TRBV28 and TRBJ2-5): DVKVTQSSRYLVKRTGEKVFLECVQDMDHENMFWYRQDPGLGLRLIYFSYDVKMKEKGDIPEGYSVSREKKERFSLILESASTNQTSMYLCASSPLTGVQETQYFGPGTRLLVL.

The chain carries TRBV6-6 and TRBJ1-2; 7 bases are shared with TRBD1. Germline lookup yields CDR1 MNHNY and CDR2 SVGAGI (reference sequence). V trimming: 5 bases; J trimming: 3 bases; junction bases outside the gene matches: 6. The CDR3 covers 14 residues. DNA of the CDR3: TGTGCCAGCAGTCTAGCCGGGACAGACTATGGCTACACCTTC. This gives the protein CASSLAGTDYGYTF.